The 2 T cell receptor beta chains in this list originate from one sample, sequenced in a study of blood T cell repertoires in COVID-19. Produced via immunoSEQ multiplex PCR; TCRdb's table is partial and in-frame only. Among tens of thousands of clones listed, under 90% were seen once. The sample comprised peripheral blood. These receptors all stem from a man in his 60s with COVID-19, enrolled during active disease.

The J gene is TRBJ1-2, the V gene TRBV12-3 or TRBV12-4; the match to TRBD1 covers 9 bases. The CDR3 consists of 11 residues. CDR3 protein: CATQGASGYTF. CDR3 in DNA: TGTGCTACACAGGGGGCGTCTGGCTACACCTTC.

The CDR3 DNA reads as TGTGCCAGCAGCCGACAGGGGCGCGGGCGAGAGACCCAGTACTTC. Protein product: CASSRQGRGRETQYF. V is TRBV11-2 and J is TRBJ2-5; 8 bases are a match to TRBD1. This CDR3 has 15 amino acids. The V gene end was trimmed by 5 bases and the J gene end by 4 bases; junction bases not matched to a gene: 9. Germline loops: CDR1 SGHAT, CDR2 FQNNGV.